This T cell receptor (beta chain) emerged from a study of cytomegalovirus exposure and HLA in healthy donors listed by TCRdb under 2017. With respect to the entire study: According to an earlier analysis of 587 of the donors, about 179 million T cells yielded 117 million unique TCR beta sequences and approximately 280 Gb of sequence data. Roughly 310 gigabases of sequencing data and tens of millions of unique TCR sequences were included in an early release covering several hundred HLA-typed donors. Of the roughly 400 genotyped donors, 81% were placed in the genetic ancestry cluster associated with self-reported Caucasian donors. The study aimed to test whether signatures of past pathogen exposure could be identified by cataloging public T cell receptors. Using immunosequencing, the study profiled T cell repertoires from fewer than 700 subjects and related those repertoires to cytomegalovirus serostatus. Besides the first cohort of about 730 subjects, a separate validation cohort made up of 95 to 150 different subjects was used. High-throughput TCR immunosequencing, statistical association of individual TCRs with disease status, and machine learning were combined to predict cytomegalovirus infection status. In a later analysis, previously published TCR beta repertoires from hundreds of donors were re-analyzed and high-resolution HLA genotyping was added so that TCR occurrence patterns could be studied. The later analysis used no new phenotypic data to find candidate immune exposures, relying instead on TCR beta sequences and their occurrence across donors. In an earlier analysis of 587 of the donors, high-throughput TCR beta sequencing was used to judge whether each TCR beta V gene segment behaved as functional or pseudogenic. Donor age, sex, ethnicity and CMV serostatus were compiled together with the repertoire data. A later genetic analysis took genome-wide SNP genotypes for about three fifths of the roughly 700 donors and used that subset as a discovery cohort. All discovery cohort repertoires had been generated on a single sequencing platform. Both class I and class II loci were covered by HLA typing, at four-digit resolution. Typing coverage varied by locus: about 629-640 donors for A, B, C, DRB1 and DQB1; about 520 for DQA1; more than 600 for DPA1; roughly 450 for DPB1. Roughly 5 DR-DQ haplotypes were handled as single units for association and clustering, since linkage in the cohort was strong. Among some 400 genotyped donors of the cohort, an average of roughly 230,000 unique TCR beta nucleotide sequences was sequenced per donor, of which about 20% were non-productive.

Comments on this clone: What antigen it recognizes has not been identified. No much larger clonotype is one base removed from it; base qualities were not supplied.

V is clipped by 3 bases and J by 1 base, and the sequence between their germline boundaries is 26 bases long. CDR3 length: 20 amino acids, cysteine to phenylalanine. The retained sequence is limited to the CDR3, 60 bases, with the frame set at the first base. Looking up the germline V gene yields CDR1 SGDLS and CDR2 YYNGEE. The library relied on the immunoSEQ multiplex PCR assay. For the multiplex PCR, a mixture combining 60 forward primers for TCR Vbeta segments and 13 reverse primers for TCR Jbeta segments was used. The CDR3 region of rearranged TCR beta genes was amplified from genomic DNA by a multiplex PCR assay. On the Illumina HiSeq System, the amplified TCR beta libraries were sequenced as 87-base-pair reads. Per the source publication's procedure: A later analysis tallied 75 million to 95 million unique TCR beta chains across the 666 repertoires, and around 12 million of those chains were shared by two or more donors. To remove PCR and sequencing errors, raw reads were error-corrected and collapsed into unique sequences using a nearest-neighbor algorithm that merged closely related sequences. V, D and J gene segments were assigned by aligning CDR3 sequences to IMGT reference sequences. For a sequence to be retained, at least a six-nucleotide match to both a V gene segment and a J gene segment was required. A rearrangement was called productive if the CDR3 had no stop codons and remained in frame with V and J, and every other rearrangement was called non-productive. CDR3 was defined according to IMGT convention as the region running from the second conserved V-encoded cysteine to the conserved J-encoded phenylalanine. Sequences without an unambiguous match to a single V gene segment were excluded from the earlier analysis of a few hundred of the donors. An earlier analysis of 587 of the donors called V segments functional above 56.7% productive rearrangements and segregating when the between-donor standard deviation exceeded 5%. A statistical classification framework was built to diagnose cytomegalovirus status from the catalog of TCR beta chain sequences. A later analysis assigned V and J genes by comparing TCR nucleotide sequences with IMGT/GENE-DB human TR gene sequences. The TCRdist pipeline was used in a later analysis to assign CDR3 sequences and most-parsimonious VDJ recombination scenarios. In a later analysis, each TCR beta chain was defined by its CDR3 amino acid sequence together with its V-gene family, and reads lacking a unique V-gene family were excluded. A later analysis removed 592 highly shared, low-generation-probability nucleotide sequences to deal with suspected cross-contamination and a sequencing artifact. In a later analysis, a clonal expansion index was calculated for each public chain from normalized within-repertoire ranks of inferred template counts. A later analysis computed generation probabilities with a VDJ recombination model fitted to out-of-frame rearrangements, and checked the results against IGoR. In a later analysis, hypergeometric tests were used to score TCR-TCR, TCR-HLA and TCR-CMV co-occurrence, with a repertoire-size bias correction applied to TCR pairs. A later analysis estimated false discovery rates by permuting HLA or CMV assignments 20 times. A later analysis grouped co-occurring TCRs with DBSCAN, adding TCRdist sequence similarity when clustering within HLA-allele-positive subsets. Repertoires with fewer than 30,000 or more than 120,000 public chains were left out of co-occurrence clustering, as were five repertoires with anomalous nucleotide sharing. Sourced from immuneACCESS, this table was stored by TCRdb with only in-frame sequences that have V and J called. A share of the clones is absent; for the studies checked, an unresolved V gene accounts for under half, and the remainder has no known explanation. The D gene and trimming were derived from the DNA, and the V and J assignments and clone size from that table. Recorded for this sample are around 150,000 clones; roughly 80% of them occurred a single time. The leading ten clones occupy over 2% of the sample.

Overall study results and their limits: Because some donors lacked HLA typing at each locus, the association tests relied only on the typed subset. An earlier analysis of around 540 of the donors showed that most TCR beta V segments appeared in productive rearrangements either about 87% or about 30% of the time, which broadly matched IMGT annotations. According to a later analysis, parvovirus B19, influenza, CMV and Epstein-Barr virus appeared linked to several top co-occurrence clusters. The classifier was reported to diagnose cytomegalovirus status with high specificity and sensitivity in both the original and validation cohorts. Compared with equally common non-associated chains, HLA-associated TCR beta chains in a later analysis were more clonally expanded and had lower generation probabilities. The study gave a list of 150 to 200 TCR beta chains associated with cytomegalovirus. Roughly uniform sequencing depth across donors was assumed in presence/absence analyses, although this assumption may not hold. In vitro tests confirmed that a few of the cytomegalovirus-associated TCR beta chains recognize cytomegalovirus antigens. In a later analysis, some 17,000 TCR beta sequences were associated with specific HLA alleles at a false discovery rate of 0.05. A further reported finding was that TCR beta sequences accurately predicted the HLA-A and HLA-B alleles for most subjects in the first cohort. The sequencing pipeline was judged likely to have produced a cluster of highly shared sequence variants as a technical artifact. An association between a missense DCLRE1C variant and V-gene and J-gene trimming of TCR beta chains was found in a later genetic analysis and replicated in an independent cohort. In this cohort, only TCR beta chains were sequenced, and detectable features were limited by the absence of alpha or paired-chain data. Assigning TCR associations to individual alleles was difficult when HLA alleles, especially DR and DQ, strongly co-occurred. Linkage disequilibrium might explain the correlated functional status among segregating V segments, but an unknown experimental factor could not be excluded. Immune exposure information for the cohort was limited to CMV serostatus. Compared with the approximately 710-donor mean, donors in an Asian-associated ancestry cluster had fewer N-insertions in productive TCRs, according to a later genetic analysis. Some IMGT-functional V segments, including TRBV6-2 and TRBV6-3, could not be told apart with the 87-base-pair reads, so those segments were excluded. A later analysis found that TCR association rates varied across HLA loci, with DRB1 alleles showing the most associated TCRs and HLA-C alleles the fewest. Seventeen rarely observed V segments, including chromosome 9 orphons, were excluded from the earlier analysis of approximately 600 of the donors because counts were too low. A later analysis found that most CMV-associated TCR beta chains appeared HLA-restricted, with HLA associations seemingly driven largely by CMV exposure. Most TCR sequences were observed very rarely across donors, whereas some public TCRs were present in many individuals. The authors suggested that the approach could potentially be generalized to other disease states and immunological phenotypes.

In total, approximately 610 healthy bone marrow donors made up the cohort. At the time of sampling, all cohort members were nominally healthy, though unrecorded immune exposures were likely present. The donor was CMV seronegative and was included in the group of several hundred seronegative cohort members. A peripheral blood sample was provided by each donor, and peripheral blood mononuclear cells were used for TCR beta sequencing. Genomic DNA extraction from the blood cell samples was performed with the Qiagen DNeasy Blood Extraction Kit. Sequences were obtained from PBMCs. This receptor was identified in a man aged 25-45 years in good health and CMV-seronegative. The chain employs TRBV9 and TRBJ1-5; the D gene is possibly TRBD1, with 5 bases matching. The CDR3 is CASSASHDSISKSSNQPQHF. Here is the DNA: TGTGCCAGCAGCGCAAGCCACGACAGTATAAGTAAATCGAGCAATCAGCCCCAGCATTTT.